The text below deals with one T cell receptor (beta chain). J was trimmed by 6 bases and V by 2 bases; bases with no gene match: 4. The CDR3 sequence is 14 residues long. CDR1 is SNHLY, CDR2 FYNNEI, per germline. Original methodology: Amplified reference gene primers provided the basis for estimating nucleated cell counts. TCRdb's table, derived via immunoSEQ multiplex PCR, lists solely in-frame clones and lacks some. That table is the source of V, J and clone size, and D and trimming were worked out from the DNA. Of 360,000 or so clones detected, over 85% appear once; the ten largest clones hold 1.5% to 2%. The data belong to a study of blood T cell repertoires in COVID-19. Study overall: T cells, B-cell-depleted T cells, or PBMCs supplied cDNA or gDNA.

Cohorts were based on clinical histories the participants reported. The clonotype comes from a woman aged 25 to 45 who had recovered from COVID-19. This chain uses TRBV2 with TRBJ1-1, with 9 bases matching TRBD1. Sample: PBMCs or T cells enriched from blood (not recorded which). CDR3: CASSETGGVSEAFF. CDR3 bases: TGTGCCAGCAGTGAAACAGGGGGCGTCTCTGAAGCTTTCTTT.